These 10 T cell receptor beta chains share one sample of origin, sequenced in a study of blood T cell repertoires in COVID-19. TCRdb's table, derived via immunoSEQ multiplex PCR, lists solely in-frame clones and lacks some. The sample contains roughly 120,000 clones, about 94% of which appear only once. The sequenced sample consisted of peripheral blood. The receptors shown here come from a man aged 50-60 years with COVID-19, enrolled during active disease.

This clone was seen just once. This chain joins TRBV4-1 and TRBJ2-2, with D possibly being TRBD1 (5 bases). The V end was cut by 1 base, the J end by 1 base, with 10 bases between. The CDR3 sequence is 16 residues long. Germline CDR1 MGHRA, CDR2 YSYEKL. The CDR3 DNA is TGCGCCAGCAGCCAAGTCAAGGGGCGGAACACCGGGGAGCTGTTTTTT. Residues: CASSQVKGRNTGELFF.

The V and J genes are TRBV7-9 and TRBJ2-1; the D gene is possibly TRBD1 (5 bases). This CDR3 comprises 14 residues. CDR1 SEHNR and CDR2 FQNEAQ come from the germline V gene (reference sequence). The V and J ends lost 8 bases and 0 bases respectively, with 11 bases between them. The DNA of the CDR3 is TGTGCCAGCGACAGTTCGGGCTCCTACAATGAGCAGTTCTTC. This translates into CASDSSGSYNEQFF.

J is TRBJ2-1 and V is TRBV19; D not resolved. The CDR3 loop spans 14 amino acids. V was clipped by 2 bases and J by 9 bases, with 14 bases between them. The germline gives CDR1 LNHDA, CDR2 SQIVND (reference sequence). CDR3 in amino acids: CASSIMRPMGEQFF. The DNA of the CDR3 is TGTGCCAGTAGTATAATGCGGCCGATGGGTGAGCAGTTCTTC.

The V and J genes are TRBV6-5 and TRBJ2-7; 10 nucleotides match TRBD2. There are 15 residues in the CDR3. Germline-derived CDR1 and CDR2 are MNHEY and SVGAGI. Germline trimming cut 5 bases from V and 1 base from J; bases unmatched to any gene: 5. CDR3 loop: CASSKSGRASYEQYV. DNA of the CDR3: TGTGCCAGCAGTAAAAGCGGGAGGGCTTCCTACGAGCAGTACGTC.

The chain joins TRBV7-2 to TRBJ1-4; D unresolved. The length of the CDR3 is 14 residues. In germline, CDR1 is SGHTA, CDR2 FQGNSA. Trimming pared 2 bases from V and 8 bases from J, leaving 12 bases between. CDR3 loop: CASSLRYRGEKLFF. DNA for the CDR3: TGTGCCAGCAGCTTAAGGTACCGAGGGGAAAAACTGTTTTTT.

The chain uses TRBV7-3 and TRBJ2-1; 8 nucleotides match TRBD2. The CDR3 runs to 15 residues. Germline-derived CDR1 and CDR2 are SGHTA and FQGTGA. With V trimmed by 0 bases and J by 8 bases, 6 bases remained unmatched. CDR3 protein: CASSLTAGDGDEQFF. The CDR3 bases are TGTGCCAGCAGCTTAACAGCGGGAGATGGGGATGAGCAGTTCTTC.

The chain recombines TRBV5-6 with TRBJ1-6; D remains unclear. The V gene lost 4 bases and the J gene lost 9 bases, with 17 bases spanning the gap. Germline V CDR1 and CDR2: SGHDT, YYEEEE. This CDR3 has 15 amino acids. CDR3 loop: CASSSTRVPGSPLHF. For the CDR3, the DNA is TGTGCCAGCAGCAGTACCCGCGTACCTGGTTCACCCCTCCACTTT.

The chain carries TRBV9 and TRBJ2-1, with TRBD2 matching over 9 bases. Germline values: CDR1 SGDLS, CDR2 YYNGEE. J lost 0 bases, V lost 0 bases, and 4 bases had no gene match. This CDR3 has 17 amino acids. The CDR3 spells CASSVGAGGLSYNEQFF. The CDR3 nucleotides are TGTGCCAGCAGCGTAGGGGCGGGAGGGCTCTCCTACAATGAGCAGTTCTTC. The entire variable domain, with the rest obtained from reference TRBV9 and TRBJ2-1, is as follows: DSGVTQTPKHLITATGQRVTLRCSPRSGDLSVYWYQQSLDQGLQFLIQYYNGEERAKGNILERFSAQQFPDLHSELNLSSLELGDSALYFCASSVGAGGLSYNEQFFGPGTRLTVL.

V is TRBV11-2 and J is TRBJ2-3; TRBD1 matches 10 bases. The CDR3 is made up of 15 amino acids. Per the germline V gene, CDR1 is SGHAT and CDR2 is FQNNGV. The V segment lost 5 bases and the J segment 3 bases; nucleotides outside the gene matches: 5. CDR3 nucleotides: TGTGCCAGCAGCCCTACGGGACAGGGGACAGATACGCAGTATTTT. Amino acids: CASSPTGQGTDTQYF.

This chain joins TRBV27 and TRBJ2-2; D is ambiguous. Trimming shortened V by 3 bases and J by 7 bases, and 12 bases separated the two germline ends. Germline loops: CDR1 MNHEY, CDR2 SMNVEV (reference sequence). The CDR3 is 14 residues long. CDR3 sequence reads: CASSFNYNGGELFF. The CDR3 nucleotides read TGTGCCAGCAGTTTCAACTATAACGGCGGGGAGCTGTTTTTT.